Below, 28 T cell receptor beta chains from the same sample are listed, as sequenced in a study of T cell responses to AZD1222 COVID-19 vaccine. The method was immunoSEQ multiplex PCR; TCRdb's version includes in-frame clones alone and lacks a portion of them. The sample shows 90,000 or so clones, 80% to 90% of them seen only once. The material sequenced was peripheral blood, taken on day 0 of AZD1222 vaccination. The receptors stem from an adult in good health.

CDR3 DNA: TGTGCCAGCAGCCCAGGACAACCCACAGATACGCAGTATTTT. It codes for CASSPGQPTDTQYF. The chain links TRBV5-6 to TRBJ2-3; D possibly corresponds to TRBD1 (5 bases). The CDR3 covers 14 residues. Between the trimmed V and J ends, which lost 4 bases and 2 bases, there was a span of 11 bases. Per germline, CDR1 SGHDT and CDR2 YYEEEE.

The chain uses TRBV9 and TRBJ1-6; D remains unclear. The CDR3 is 14 amino acids. V gave up 3 bases and J gave up 7 bases, with 11 bases separating them. The germline gives CDR1 SGDLS, CDR2 YYNGEE. CDR3 residues: CASSATLGNSPLHF. DNA for the CDR3: TGTGCCAGCAGCGCAACCTTGGGGAATTCACCCCTCCACTTT.

The chain recombines TRBV10-1 with TRBJ2-3, with 9 bases aligning to TRBD2. From germline, CDR1 is WNHNN and CDR2 SYGVQD (reference sequence). Germline trimming cut 3 bases from V and 0 bases from J; bases unmatched to any gene: 16. The CDR3 extends over 20 amino acids. The CDR3 is CASSDSASGTKPKSTDTQYF. CDR3 sequence (DNA): TGCGCCAGCAGTGACTCGGCTAGCGGGACTAAACCCAAGAGCACAGATACGCAGTATTTT.

The gene calls are TRBV5-1 and TRBJ2-7; no firm D call. The V gene lost 4 bases and the J gene lost 0 bases, with 8 bases spanning the gap. This CDR3 has 13 residues. Per the germline V gene, CDR1 is SGHRS and CDR2 is YFSETQ. The DNA of the CDR3 is TGCGCCAGCAGCACCGGATCCTCCTACGAGCAGTACTTC. Amino acid sequence: CASSTGSSYEQYF.

This clone was observed a single time. The genes are TRBV5-8 and TRBJ1-2; D call uncertain. Germline CDR1 and CDR2: SGHTS and YDEGEE. V was trimmed by 4 bases and J by 2 bases, leaving 21 bases between them. CDR3 size: 17 residues. The CDR3 here is CASSPGWAEGENYGYTF. The CDR3 coding sequence is TGTGCCAGCAGCCCGGGGTGGGCGGAGGGTGAAAACTATGGCTACACCTTC.

This chain connects TRBV7-9 to TRBJ2-1; maybe TRBD2 (5 bases). Trimming removed 2 bases from V and 7 bases from J, with 9 bases in between. The CDR3 is 13 residues long. Germline values: CDR1 SEHNR, CDR2 FQNEAQ (reference sequence). The CDR3 region is CASSLNEGNEQFF. The DNA of the CDR3 is TGTGCCAGCAGCTTAAACGAGGGTAATGAGCAGTTCTTC.

The V call is TRBV28, the J call TRBJ1-1; 7 bases map to TRBD1. The ends lost 11 bases at V and 7 bases at J; junction bases unmatched: 10. The CDR3 totals 12 residues. Germline V gene data show CDR1 as MDHEN and CDR2 as SYDVKM. In nucleotides, the CDR3 is TGTGCCCTAACTGGACAGGCCGATGAAGCTTTCTTT. This codes for CALTGQADEAFF.

The chain employs TRBV5-1 and TRBJ2-3; maybe TRBD2 (5 bases). The germline V and J ends were trimmed by 4 bases and 2 bases, with 14 bases remaining between them. Germline V gene data show CDR1 as SGHRS and CDR2 as YFSETQ. The CDR3 runs 15 residues. The CDR3 spells CASSGSGPFTDTQYF. Here the CDR3 DNA reads TGCGCCAGCAGCGGGAGTGGACCATTCACAGATACGCAGTATTTT.

The chain links TRBV5-1 to TRBJ2-7; the D gene is possibly TRBD1 (5 bases). CDR1 is SGHRS, CDR2 YFSETQ, per germline. Trimming left V 0 bases short and J 5 bases short, with 15 bases between. This CDR3 has 15 amino acids. CDR3 in amino acids: CASSLEGTGRNEQYF. Written as DNA, the CDR3 is TGCGCCAGCAGCTTGGAGGGAACAGGTAGGAACGAGCAGTACTTC.

J is TRBJ2-7 and V is TRBV28; D unresolved. Deletions cut 6 bases from V and 2 bases from J, with 17 bases between. CDR1 is MDHEN and CDR2 is SYDVKM in the germline V gene. The CDR3 is made up of 15 amino acids. CDR3: CASSSTGSITYEQYF. The CDR3 region has the DNA TGTGCCAGCAGCTCAACCGGTTCCATAACCTACGAGCAGTACTTC. The entire variable domain, with the rest obtained from reference TRBV28 and TRBJ2-7, is as follows: DVKVTQSSRYLVKRTGEKVFLECVQDMDHENMFWYRQDPGLGLRLIYFSYDVKMKEKGDIPEGYSVSREKKERFSLILESASTNQTSMYLCASSSTGSITYEQYFGPGTRLTVT.

The gene calls are TRBV7-9 and TRBJ1-3; D unclear. V lost 5 bases and J 0 bases, leaving 2 bases between the germline ends. Germline CDR1 is SEHNR and CDR2 is FQNEAQ (reference sequence). The CDR3 is 12 residues long. The CDR3 region is CASSHSGNTIYF. Here the CDR3 DNA reads TGTGCCAGCAGCCACTCTGGAAACACCATATATTTT.

In this sample, this clone turned up a few times. CDR3 in DNA: TGTGCCAGCAGCACGATCTACGAGCAGTACTTC. Translation: CASSTIYEQYF. The gene calls are TRBV25-1 and TRBJ2-7, with no clear D. Trimming took off 6 bases at V and 3 bases at J, with 6 bases between the two ends. The CDR3 sequence is 11 residues long. From germline, CDR1 is MGHDK and CDR2 SYGVNS.

V usage is TRBV29-1 and J usage is TRBJ1-2; weak D call: TRBD1 (5 bases). From germline, CDR1 is SQVTM and CDR2 ANQGSEA. CDR3 length equals 12 residues. V lost 7 bases to trimming and J lost 2 bases, with 11 bases between them. The CDR3 reads CSATRDNYGYTF. The CDR3 region has the DNA TGCAGCGCCACTCGGGACAACTATGGCTACACCTTC.

The chain has TRBV9 and TRBJ2-1; 7 bases are a match to TRBD2. From germline, CDR1 is SGDLS and CDR2 YYNGEE. J was trimmed by 5 bases and V by 1 base; bases with no gene match: 3. The CDR3 sequence is 14 residues long. CDR3 nucleotide sequence: TGTGCCAGCAGCGTACAGACTAGCAACAATGAGCAGTTCTTC. This encodes CASSVQTSNNEQFF.

This rearrangement joins TRBV4-2 to TRBJ2-4; the match to TRBD1 covers 12 bases. CDR1 and CDR2 (germline): LGHNA, YNFKEQ. The V segment lost 0 bases and the J segment 3 bases; nucleotides outside the gene matches: 12. The CDR3 is 20 amino acids. Here the CDR3 reads CASSQEPGQGAGGVKNIQYF. The CDR3 DNA sequence: TGTGCCAGCAGCCAAGAGCCGGGACAGGGGGCGGGAGGGGTCAAAAACATTCAGTACTTC.

This chain uses TRBV11-3 with TRBJ2-3; the match to TRBD2 covers 7 bases. The CDR3 extends over 16 amino acids. V shed 1 base, J shed 0 bases, and the junction held 4 bases outside the gene matches. From germline, CDR1 is SGHNT and CDR2 YENEEA. This CDR3 reads CASSLGIAGSTDTQYF. The CDR3, as DNA: TGTGCCAGCAGCTTAGGGATAGCGGGTAGCACAGATACGCAGTATTTT.

V is TRBV7-8 and J is TRBJ2-1, with no clear D. Trimming left V 4 bases short and J 8 bases short, with 18 bases between. The germline V gene has CDR1 SGHVS and CDR2 FQNEAQ. CDR3 size: 15 residues. The CDR3 spells CASSYSWQFWDEQFF. CDR3 bases: TGTGCCAGCAGCTACTCCTGGCAGTTTTGGGATGAGCAGTTCTTC.

CDR3 region: CASSLIGTSGYQLGYNEQFF. CDR3 bases: TGTGCCAGCAGCTTAATAGGGACTAGCGGGTACCAACTGGGATACAATGAGCAGTTCTTC. The rearrangement links TRBV7-3 to TRBJ2-1; 12 nucleotides match TRBD2. This CDR3 is 20 amino acids long. Germline trimming cut 1 base from V and 4 bases from J; bases unmatched to any gene: 14. CDR1 is SGHTA, CDR2 FQGTGA, per germline.

This chain links TRBV5-1 with TRBJ2-2; 11 bases are shared with TRBD2. With V trimmed by 4 bases and J by 1 base, 6 bases remained unmatched. Per germline, CDR1 SGHRS and CDR2 YFSETQ. The length of the CDR3 is 17 residues. CDR3 sequence reads: CASSAQGLAVNTGELFF. CDR3 coding DNA: TGCGCCAGCAGCGCCCAGGGACTAGCGGTGAACACCGGGGAGCTGTTTTTT.

The V call is TRBV13, the J call TRBJ1-6; TRBD1 aligns across 7 bases. CDR1 is PRHDT and CDR2 is FYEKMQ in the germline V gene (reference sequence). The trim removed 3 bases at V and 12 bases at J, leaving 5 bases unmatched. The CDR3 spans 13 residues. This CDR3 is CASSFQGGGPLHF. CDR3 DNA: TGTGCCAGCAGCTTTCAGGGGGGTGGACCCCTCCACTTT.

This chain connects TRBV7-3 to TRBJ2-1, with 10 positions matching TRBD2. CDR1 and CDR2 (germline): SGHTA, FQGTGA. With 6 bases clipped from V and 1 base from J, the junction kept 6 bases outside the gene matches. The CDR3 runs 16 residues. CDR3: CASRSLAGLSYNEQFF. DNA of the CDR3: TGTGCCAGCAGGTCACTAGCGGGGCTATCCTACAATGAGCAGTTCTTC.

This chain joins TRBV5-6 and TRBJ1-4; 7 nucleotides agree with TRBD1. Trimming removed 2 bases from V and 5 bases from J; junction bases left unmatched: 3. Per germline, CDR1 SGHDT and CDR2 YYEEEE. The CDR3 covers 14 residues. The CDR3 here is CASSFEQGNEKLFF. The CDR3 DNA is TGTGCCAGCAGCTTCGAACAGGGGAATGAAAAACTGTTTTTT. The full variable domain, in which reference TRBV5-6 and TRBJ1-4 provide the parts outside the CDR3, is DAGVTQSPTHLIKTRGQQVTLRCSPKSGHDTVSWYQQALGQGPQFIFQYYEEEERQRGNFPDRFSGHQFPNYSSELNVNALLLGDSALYLCASSFEQGNEKLFFGSGTQLSVL.

V gene TRBV28 combines with J gene TRBJ2-1, with D perhaps matching TRBD2 (6 bases). V lost 6 bases to trimming and J lost 1 base, with 19 bases between them. The CDR3 contains 17 residues. Germline values: CDR1 MDHEN, CDR2 SYDVKM. The CDR3 loop is CASRKERRDWSYNEQFF. DNA for the CDR3: TGTGCCAGCAGGAAGGAACGCCGGGACTGGTCCTACAATGAGCAGTTCTTC.

The chain joins TRBV27 to TRBJ2-6, with TRBD1 matching 8 bases. This CDR3 has 18 residues. Trimming took 5 bases from V and 0 from J; bases not matched to a gene: 9. Per the germline V gene, CDR1 is MNHEY and CDR2 is SMNVEV (reference sequence). Here the CDR3 DNA reads TGTGCCAGCAGTAACCGGGACAGGATTGGCTCTGGGGCCAACGTCCTGACTTTC. This encodes CASSNRDRIGSGANVLTF.

The gene calls are TRBV5-1 and TRBJ2-7; 9 positions agree with TRBD2. The trim removed 2 bases at V and 0 bases at J, leaving 9 bases unmatched. This CDR3 has 17 residues. The germline CDR1 and CDR2 sequences are SGHRS and YFSETQ. For the CDR3, the DNA is TGCGCCAGCAGCTTTGCTAGCGGGGCCCAAAGCTCCTACGAGCAGTACTTC. Its translation: CASSFASGAQSSYEQYF.

The chain has TRBV5-1 and TRBJ1-1; no definite D call. CDR1 is SGHRS and CDR2 is YFSETQ in the germline V gene. This CDR3 is built from 15 residues. V lost 0 bases to trimming and J lost 1 base, with 10 bases between them. The CDR3: CASSLALRRNTEAFF. Written as DNA, the CDR3 is TGCGCCAGCAGCTTGGCCCTCCGCAGGAACACTGAAGCTTTCTTT.

The genes are TRBV7-2 and TRBJ2-5, with TRBD2 matching 7 bases. V lost 3 bases to trimming and J lost 5 bases; unmatched junction nucleotides: 6. The V gene's germline CDR1 is SGHTA and CDR2 FQGNSA. The CDR3 has 14 residues. The CDR3 sequence: CASSLRRERETQYF. Here the CDR3 DNA reads TGTGCCAGCAGCTTGAGGCGGGAGAGGGAGACCCAGTACTTC.

The CDR3 DNA reads as TGTGCCAGCAGCCTCCGGATGGACGGAGAGACCCAGTACTTC. Encoded protein: CASSLRMDGETQYF. The chain combines TRBV5-4 with TRBJ2-5; D remains unclear. In germline, CDR1 is SGHNT, CDR2 YYREEE (reference sequence). V was shortened by 4 bases and J by 4 bases, with 14 bases between the two germline ends. CDR3 length equals 14 residues.